This TCR beta chain was observed in a study of OX40 agonist ivuxolimab in advanced cancers. Study conclusions and caveats: Low normalized T-cell clonal expansion was additionally recorded for some nonresponders. Among the lowest levels of clonal expansion were found in partial responders at 0.1-3.0 mg/kg.

Worth noting for this clone: Its antigen is currently unknown.

Between the trimmed V and J ends, which lost 4 bases and 4 bases, there was a span of 11 bases. The CDR3 spans 13 residues. From germline, CDR1 is SGHDT and CDR2 YYEEEE. Systemic immunosuppression or autoimmune disease history was grounds to exclude patients. The method was immunoSEQ multiplex PCR; TCRdb's version includes in-frame clones alone and lacks a portion of them. The data show roughly 70,000 clones, approximately 88% seen once. The chain couples TRBV5-6 to TRBJ1-2, with no clear D. The source of this sequence is an adult with an advanced solid tumor such as melanoma, head and neck, liver or kidney cancer. The source material was CD4+ or CD8+ T cells sorted from blood, sampled in a trial of the OX40 agonist ivuxolimab. This CDR3 is CASSRARSYGYTF. In DNA, the CDR3 is TGTGCCAGCAGCCGGGCCAGGAGCTATGGCTACACCTTC.